These 25 T cell receptor beta chains were sequenced from one sample in a study of cytomegalovirus exposure and HLA in healthy donors. The PCR made use of 60 Vbeta and 13 Jbeta primers. Profiling relied on immunoSEQ multiplex PCR, and the TCRdb table lists in-frame clones only, not all of them. The repertoire holds about 150,000 clones, with more than 60% as singletons. Sequencing was done on a sample of PBMCs. The receptors were gathered from a man aged 35 to 55 in good health and CMV-seropositive.

The J gene is TRBJ2-1, the V gene TRBV5-1; weak D call: TRBD2 (7 bases). Trimming shortened V by 0 bases and J by 9 bases, and 13 bases separated the two germline ends. This CDR3 region has 14 residues. Looked up from germline, CDR1 is SGHRS and CDR2 is YFSETQ. This CDR3 is CASSLVRGASEQFF. The CDR3 DNA reads as TGCGCCAGCAGCTTGGTTCGGGGGGCGAGTGAGCAGTTCTTC.

CDR3 sequence (DNA): TGTGCCAGTAGCCCGTTCATCCGGGACATCAACTACGAGCAGTACTTC. Its translation: CASSPFIRDINYEQYF. The chain uses TRBV19 and TRBJ2-7; possibly TRBD1 for D (6 bases). Germline V CDR1 and CDR2: LNHDA, SQIVND (reference sequence). V lost 6 bases and J lost 3, with 21 bases in between. This CDR3 comprises 16 residues.

The V call is TRBV5-6, the J call TRBJ1-5; D remains ambiguous. V lost 0 bases to trimming and J lost 6 bases, with 4 bases between them. The CDR3 totals 12 residues. Per germline, CDR1 SGHDT and CDR2 YYEEEE. CDR3 nucleotides: TGTGCCAGCAGCTTGGGTAGTCAGCCCCAGCATTTT. It translates to CASSLGSQPQHF.

The V call is TRBV14, the J call TRBJ2-3, with 12 bases that match TRBD2. The length of the CDR3 is 15 residues. CDR1 and CDR2 from the germline V gene are SGHDN and FVKESK. Trimming at V came to 1 base and at J to 8 bases, leaving 4 bases not matched to a gene. CDR3: CASSQGTSGALTQYF. In DNA form, the CDR3 reads TGTGCCAGCAGCCAAGGGACTAGCGGGGCGCTTACGCAGTATTTT.

J is TRBJ2-7 and V is TRBV5-4; weak D call: TRBD1 (5 bases). This CDR3 comprises 15 residues. Germline V gene lookup returns CDR1 SGHNT and CDR2 YYREEE (reference sequence). With 7 bases removed from V and 0 bases from J, the gap between germline ends came to 17 bases. The CDR3 reads CASSWGATSSYEQYF. In nucleotides, the CDR3 is TGTGCCAGCTCCTGGGGCGCAACGAGCTCCTACGAGCAGTACTTC. The entire variable domain, with the rest obtained from reference TRBV5-4 and TRBJ2-7, is as follows: ETGVTQSPTHLIKTRGQQVTLRCSSQSGHNTVSWYQQALGQGPQFIFQYYREEENGRGNFPPRFSGLQFPNYSSELNVNALELDDSALYLCASSWGATSSYEQYFGPGTRLTVT.

This chain connects TRBV5-1 to TRBJ2-2; 13 nucleotides align to TRBD2. V was clipped by 1 base and J by 6 bases; unmatched bases: 6. Germline loops: CDR1 SGHRS, CDR2 YFSETQ. CDR3 length: 17 residues. The CDR3 DNA is TGCGCCAGCAGCTTGACCTGGACTAGCGGGAGTTCCGGGGAGCTGTTTTTT. Protein product: CASSLTWTSGSSGELFF.

The rearrangement links TRBV29-1 to TRBJ1-2; a weak D match, TRBD1 (6 bases). This CDR3 is built from 11 residues. The V gene's germline CDR1 is SQVTM and CDR2 ANQGSEA. V shed 6 bases and J shed 7 bases, with 12 bases lying between them. Here the CDR3 reads CSVRGGFGYTF. CDR3 in DNA: TGCAGCGTACGAGGGGGTTTTGGCTACACCTTC.

The chain combines TRBV19 with TRBJ1-2; TRBD1 matches at 7 bases. Germline CDR1 is LNHDA and CDR2 is SQIVND (reference sequence). V was clipped by 10 bases and J by 4 bases; unmatched bases: 12. This CDR3 contains 14 residues. Here the CDR3 reads CATNGQGVGYGYTF. CDR3 coding DNA: TGTGCCACCAATGGGCAGGGGGTCGGCTATGGCTACACCTTC.

The chain has TRBV27 and TRBJ2-5, with unresolved D. CDR1 MNHEY and CDR2 SMNVEV come from the germline V gene (reference sequence). V was cut by 4 bases and J by 3 bases, with 9 bases left in between. The CDR3 has 13 residues. The DNA of the CDR3 is TGTGCCAGCAGTTACTACGCCGAAGAGACCCAGTACTTC. Its translation is CASSYYAEETQYF.

V and J are TRBV18 and TRBJ2-7, with 9 bases identical to TRBD1. The CDR3 extends over 15 amino acids. Trimming removed 4 bases from V and 6 bases from J; junction bases left unmatched: 10. CDR1 is KGHSH, CDR2 LQKENI, per germline. The CDR3 bases are TGTGCCAGCTCACGAGAGTGGACAGGGGTGACCGAGCAGTACTTC. Translating it yields CASSREWTGVTEQYF.

This chain links TRBV15 with TRBJ2-2; the D gene is possibly TRBD2 (6 bases). This CDR3 has 16 amino acids. V was cut by 6 bases and J by 4 bases, with 18 bases left in between. CDR1 is LNHNV, CDR2 YYDKDF, per germline (reference sequence). CDR3 in DNA: TGTGCCACCAGTAAAAGGGACTCCCTCCTCACCGGGGAGCTGTTTTTT. Protein sequence: CATSKRDSLLTGELFF.

The rearrangement uses TRBV5-1 and TRBJ1-1; D is possibly TRBD1 (5 bases). Germline V gene data show CDR1 as SGHRS and CDR2 as YFSETQ. The ends were cut back, 0 bases at V and 6 bases at J, with 12 bases in the middle. This CDR3 is 14 amino acids long. CDR3 region: CASSLDVREAEAFF. CDR3 bases: TGCGCCAGCAGCTTGGATGTCAGGGAGGCTGAAGCTTTCTTT.

The rearrangement uses TRBV28 and TRBJ2-1; D might be TRBD2 (6 bases). Trimming removed 6 bases at V and 6 bases at J, with 21 bases between. CDR1 and CDR2 (germline): MDHEN, SYDVKM. The length of the CDR3 is 16 residues. The DNA of the CDR3 is TGTGCCAGCAGACGACGGGACTGGTCTATGCGCAATGAGCAGTTCTTC. Translation gives CASRRRDWSMRNEQFF.

The chain uses TRBV9 and TRBJ2-2; 9 bases map to TRBD1. V shed 5 bases, J shed 6 bases, and the junction held 5 bases outside the gene matches. The CDR3 has 14 residues. CDR1 is SGDLS and CDR2 is YYNGEE in the germline V gene. The CDR3 spells CASSADRGAGELFF. CDR3 nucleotides: TGTGCCAGCAGTGCGGACAGGGGAGCCGGGGAGCTGTTTTTT.

This clone was detected only a few times. V gene TRBV4-3 combines with J gene TRBJ1-3; possibly TRBD1 for D (5 bases). Germline V lookup: CDR1 LGHNA, CDR2 YSLEER. Trimming pared 2 bases from V and 7 bases from J, leaving 12 bases between. The CDR3 is 14 amino acids. The CDR3 protein is CASSQQGKENTIYF. In nucleotides, the CDR3 is TGCGCCAGCAGCCAACAGGGAAAGGAGAACACCATATATTTT.

V usage is TRBV19 and J usage is TRBJ1-2; TRBD1 aligns across 8 bases. Germline CDR1 and CDR2: LNHDA and SQIVND (reference sequence). V shed 5 bases, J shed 5 bases, and the junction held 7 bases outside the gene matches. The CDR3 consists of 14 residues. The CDR3 DNA reads TGTGCCAGTAGTCCCCAGACAGGGGAATATGGCTACACCTTC. It is translated as CASSPQTGEYGYTF.

This sequence joins TRBV4-3 and TRBJ2-3; TRBD1 agrees at 7 bases. This CDR3 contains 18 residues. With 0 bases clipped from V and 4 bases from J, the junction kept 13 bases outside the gene matches. The germline CDR1 and CDR2 sequences are LGHNA and YSLEER. The CDR3 spells CASSQDYLTGTAPDTQYF. The CDR3 DNA reads TGCGCCAGCAGCCAAGATTACCTGACAGGGACGGCACCAGATACGCAGTATTTT.

The gene calls are TRBV6-5 and TRBJ2-3; 7 bases agree with TRBD1. This CDR3 is 14 amino acids long. Germline trimming cut 2 bases from V and 8 bases from J; bases unmatched to any gene: 7. Looked up from germline, CDR1 is MNHEY and CDR2 is SVGAGI. The CDR3 protein is CASSYDPTGRTQYF. CDR3 in DNA: TGTGCCAGCAGTTACGATCCGACAGGGCGTACGCAGTATTTT.

This clone was detected only once. The chain is built from TRBV5-6 and TRBJ1-2; 7 bases line up with TRBD1. Germline CDR1 SGHDT, CDR2 YYEEEE. The CDR3 runs 14 residues. With V trimmed by 1 base and J by 4 bases, 4 bases remained unmatched. CDR3 nucleotides: TGTGCCAGCAGCTTGCCAGGGGGAAGCTATGGCTACACCTTC. Protein product: CASSLPGGSYGYTF.

This clone has only one observation. The chain joins TRBV14 to TRBJ2-7; TRBD2 aligns across 11 bases. V dropped 5 bases and J dropped 7; count of bases not matched to a gene: 4. The germline gives CDR1 SGHDN, CDR2 FVKESK. The CDR3 is made up of 13 amino acids. The CDR3 here is CASSIGTSGEQYF. In DNA form, the CDR3 reads TGTGCCAGCAGCATCGGGACTAGCGGAGAGCAGTACTTC. The full variable domain, completed using reference TRBV14 and TRBJ2-7, is EAGVTQFPSHSVIEKGQTVTLRCDPISGHDNLYWYRRVMGKEIKFLLHFVKESKQDESGMPNNRFLAERTGGTYSTLKVQPAELEDSGVYFCASSIGTSGEQYFGPGTRLTVT.

The chain combines TRBV27 with TRBJ1-2; TRBD1 aligns across 9 bases. This CDR3 region has 14 residues. Losses at the gene ends were 4 bases for V and 7 bases for J; bases not matched to a gene: 7. Germline CDR1 reads MNHEY; CDR2 reads SMNVEV (reference sequence). CDR3: CASSSTGTGLGYTF. CDR3 nucleotides: TGTGCCAGCAGTTCTACCGGGACAGGGCTTGGCTACACCTTC.

This chain joins TRBV7-8 and TRBJ2-7; D gene ambiguous. Germline CDR1 and CDR2: SGHVS and FQNEAQ. Trimming took 2 bases from V and 1 from J, leaving 9 bases between them. The CDR3 sequence is 14 residues long. DNA for the CDR3: TGTGCCAGCAGCTTAAACGCAGGTTCCTACGAGCAGTACTTC. Its protein is CASSLNAGSYEQYF.

This rearrangement joins TRBV5-1 to TRBJ1-1; D is undetermined. The CDR3 covers 14 residues. Trimming removed 2 bases from V and 1 base from J, with 9 bases in between. CDR1 is SGHRS, CDR2 YFSETQ, per germline. DNA of the CDR3: TGCGCCAGCAGCTTCAACGTAGAGAACACTGAAGCTTTCTTT. The encoded protein is CASSFNVENTEAFF. The complete variable domain, with remaining parts taken from reference TRBV5-1 and TRBJ1-1, reads KAGVTQTPRYLIKTRGQQVTLSCSPISGHRSVSWYQQTPGQGLQFLFEYFSETQRNKGNFPGRFSGRQFSNSRSEMNVSTLELGDSALYLCASSFNVENTEAFFGQGTRLTVV.

The chain uses TRBV10-3 and TRBJ1-3; D perhaps matches TRBD1 (5 bases). The CDR3 has 14 residues. V gave up 3 bases and J gave up 4 bases, with 10 bases separating them. Germline CDR1 ENHRY, CDR2 SYGVKD. The CDR3 is CAISEQVAGNTIYF. The CDR3 DNA reads TGTGCCATCAGTGAACAGGTAGCAGGAAACACCATATATTTT.

The chain links TRBV15 to TRBJ2-3, with 11 nucleotides matching TRBD2. The V and J ends lost 5 bases and 6 bases, in that order; junction bases with no gene match: 10. The CDR3 is made up of 16 amino acids. From germline, CDR1 is LNHNV and CDR2 YYDKDF (reference sequence). This CDR3 reads CATSVGLADRGDTQYF. The CDR3 DNA reads as TGTGCCACCAGCGTGGGACTAGCGGACCGAGGGGATACGCAGTATTTT.